The clone carrying this TCR beta chain was found once. This is likely a read error, given that the CDR3 carries no conserved phenylalanine or tryptophan at its end. This CDR3 spans 14 amino acids. Germline-derived CDR1 and CDR2 are LGHDT and YNNKEL (reference sequence). Trimming cost V 2 bases and J 6 bases, with 10 bases left between them. TCRdb independently ran MiXCR on the 5' RACE reads; one entry per CDR3 protein. The data show nearly 55,000 distinct CDR3 sequences, around 26% seen once. The sequenced material came from tumor-infiltrating naive CD4+ T cells sorted from the breast tumor. Subset noted: naive CD4+ T cells, CD4+CD45RA+CD25-. J is TRBJ2-2 and V is TRBV3-1; the D gene is possibly TRBD1 (6 bases). The TCR comes from a female donor with breast cancer. The CDR3 reads CASSQRTGPGELFS. The CDR3 coding sequence is TGTGCCAGCAGCCAACGTACAGGGCCCGGGGAGCTGTTTTCT.